This T cell receptor (beta chain) derives from a study of cytomegalovirus exposure and HLA in healthy donors (dated 2017 in TCRdb). About the investigation overall: According to an earlier analysis of 550 to 750 of the donors, 150 million to 200 million T cells yielded roughly 110 million unique TCR beta sequences and about 300 Gb of sequence data. Approximately 330 gigabases of sequencing data and about 92 million unique TCR sequences made up an early release that covered some 640 HLA-typed donors. The genetic ancestry cluster associated with self-reported Caucasian donors included 81% of the 398 genotyped donors. The study aimed to test whether signatures of past pathogen exposure could be identified by cataloging public T cell receptors. The T cell repertoires of 666 subjects were profiled by immunosequencing and related to cytomegalovirus serostatus. In addition to the first cohort of 650 to 750 subjects, a separate validation cohort of approximately 120 different subjects was used. To predict cytomegalovirus infection status, the study combined high-throughput TCR immunosequencing, statistical association of individual TCRs with disease status, and machine learning. A later analysis re-examined previously published TCR beta repertoires from hundreds of donors and added high-resolution HLA genotyping to investigate patterns of TCR occurrence. The later analysis used no new phenotypic data to find candidate immune exposures, relying instead on TCR beta sequences and their occurrence across donors. To decide whether each TCR beta V gene segment behaved as functional or pseudogenic, an earlier analysis of approximately 620 of the donors relied on high-throughput TCR beta sequencing. Donor age, sex, ethnicity and CMV serostatus were collected together with the repertoire data. A later genetic analysis used genome-wide SNP genotypes for 398 of the 666 donors, treating that subset as a discovery cohort. All discovery cohort repertoires had been generated on a single sequencing platform. HLA typing included class I and class II loci at four-digit resolution. The number of donors typed differed by locus, with about 629-630 for A, B, C, DRB1 and DQB1, roughly 520 for DQA1, over 600 for DPA1, and 472 for DPB1. Roughly 5 DR-DQ haplotypes were handled as single units for association and clustering, since linkage in the cohort was strong. Among about 410 genotyped donors of the cohort, an average of around 220,000 unique TCR beta nucleotide sequences was sequenced per donor, of which approximately 19% were non-productive. On the study overall, not on this receptor specifically: In this cohort, only TCR beta chains were sequenced, and detectable features were limited by the absence of alpha or paired-chain data. A further reported finding was that TCR beta sequences accurately predicted the HLA-A and HLA-B alleles for most subjects in the first cohort. V-gene and J-gene trimming of TCR beta chains was associated with a missense DCLRE1C variant in a later genetic analysis, and the association was replicated in an independent cohort. In vitro tests confirmed that three of the cytomegalovirus-associated TCR beta chains recognize cytomegalovirus antigens. Across donors, most TCR sequences were observed very rarely, whereas some public TCRs were present in many individuals. At a false discovery rate of 0.05, a later analysis linked around 17,000 TCR beta sequences to specific HLA alleles. CMV serostatus was the only immune exposure information available for the cohort. Over 15 rarely observed V segments, including chromosome 9 orphons, were excluded from the earlier analysis of just under 600 of the donors because counts were too low. An earlier analysis of 587 of the donors showed that most TCR beta V segments appeared in productive rearrangements either about 90% or about 30% of the time, which broadly matched IMGT annotations. The authors suggested that the approach could potentially be generalized to other disease states and immunological phenotypes. According to a later analysis, most CMV-associated TCR beta chains appeared to be HLA-restricted, and the HLA associations seemed to be driven largely by CMV exposure. The classifier was reported to diagnose cytomegalovirus status with high specificity and sensitivity in both the original cohort and the validation cohort. In a later analysis, several top co-occurrence clusters were reported to appear linked to parvovirus B19, influenza, CMV and Epstein-Barr virus. The study gave a list of about 160 TCR beta chains associated with cytomegalovirus. Linkage disequilibrium might explain the correlated functional status among segregating V segments, but an unknown experimental factor could not be ruled out. When HLA alleles, especially DR and DQ, strongly co-occurred, TCR associations were difficult to assign to individual alleles. The 87-base-pair reads could not distinguish some IMGT-functional V segments, including TRBV6-2 and TRBV6-3, so those segments were excluded. Compared with the roughly 710-donor mean, donors in an Asian-associated ancestry cluster had fewer N-insertions in productive TCRs, according to a later genetic analysis. A cluster of highly shared sequence variants was judged likely to represent a technical artifact of the sequencing pipeline. In a later analysis, the rate of TCR association differed among HLA loci, with DRB1 alleles having the most associated TCRs and HLA-C alleles having the fewest. A later analysis found that HLA-associated TCR beta chains were more clonally expanded and had lower generation probabilities than equally common non-associated chains. Sequencing depth was assumed to be roughly uniform across donors in the presence/absence analyses, though that assumption may not hold. Because some donors lacked HLA typing at each locus, the association tests relied only on the typed subset.

The V end loses 2 bases and the J end loses 5 bases, and a stretch of 12 bases separates them. Reading the germline V gene gives CDR1 SGHTA and CDR2 FQGTGA. The CDR3 spans 14 residues, from the cysteine through the phenylalanine. Only CDR3 DNA remains: 42 bases, in frame from the first base. Of note for this clone: Its antigen is still unknown. No clone much larger than this one lies a single base away; base qualities are absent.

To prepare the library, the immunoSEQ multiplex PCR assay was applied. For the multiplex PCR, a mixture combining 60 forward primers for TCR Vbeta segments and 13 reverse primers for TCR Jbeta segments was used. The CDR3 region of rearranged TCR beta genes was amplified from genomic DNA by a multiplex PCR assay. The Illumina HiSeq System was used to sequence the amplified TCR beta libraries as 87-base-pair reads. As for the authors' bioinformatics: In a later analysis, 70 million to 95 million unique TCR beta chains were counted across the 500 to 700 repertoires, and roughly 11 million of these chains were shared by at least two donors. Raw reads were error-corrected and collapsed into unique sequences by a nearest-neighbor algorithm in which closely related sequences were merged to remove PCR and sequencing errors. V, D and J gene segments were assigned by aligning CDR3 sequences to IMGT reference sequences. Each retained sequence needed at least a six-nucleotide match to both a V gene segment and a J gene segment. Rearrangements were classified as productive when the CDR3 lacked stop codons and remained in frame with V and J, and all other rearrangements were classified as non-productive. Following IMGT convention, CDR3 was defined as the stretch from the second conserved V-encoded cysteine to the conserved J-encoded phenylalanine. The earlier analysis of about 620 of the donors excluded sequences that lacked an unambiguous match to a single V gene segment. An earlier analysis of 550 to 650 of the donors classified V segments as functional when productive rearrangements were above 56.7% and as segregating when the standard deviation between donors was above 5%. A statistical classification framework was built to diagnose cytomegalovirus status from the catalog of TCR beta chain sequences. V and J gene assignment, in a later analysis, came from comparing TCR nucleotide sequences with IMGT/GENE-DB human TR gene sequences. A later analysis assigned CDR3 sequences and most-parsimonious VDJ recombination scenarios with the TCRdist pipeline. A later analysis defined each TCR beta chain by its CDR3 amino acid sequence plus V-gene family, and excluded reads lacking a unique V-gene family. A later analysis removed 550 to 650 highly shared, low-generation-probability nucleotide sequences to deal with suspected cross-contamination and a sequencing artifact. In a later analysis, a clonal expansion index for each public chain was calculated from normalized within-repertoire ranks of inferred template counts. In a later analysis, generation probabilities were computed using a VDJ recombination model fitted to out-of-frame rearrangements, and the results were checked against IGoR. Hypergeometric tests were used in a later analysis to score TCR-TCR, TCR-HLA and TCR-CMV co-occurrence, with a repertoire-size bias correction applied to the TCR pairs. To estimate false discovery rates, a later analysis permuted the HLA or CMV assignments 20 times. In a later analysis, co-occurring TCRs were grouped with DBSCAN, and TCRdist sequence similarity was added when clustering was performed within HLA-allele-positive subsets. For co-occurrence clustering, repertoires with fewer than 30,000 or more than 120,000 public chains were excluded, along with roughly five repertoires with anomalous nucleotide sharing. TCRdb mirrors the immuneACCESS table, restricted to in-frame sequences. Some clones are absent from its copies; in checked studies, under half trace to an unresolved V gene, and the reason for the others is unknown. Clonal size and the V and J genes are those of that table, whereas D and trimming came from the DNA. Recorded for this sample are under 250,000 clones; 85% to 90% of them occurred a single time. The ten largest make up 1.3% of the sample.

The cohort consisted of 600 to 750 healthy bone marrow donors. All cohort members were sampled while nominally healthy, although unrecorded immune exposures were likely present. Of the approximately 610 cohort members, 250 to 300 had positive CMV serostatus and roughly 330 had negative CMV serostatus, and CMV serostatus was not recorded for the donor. Each donor provided a peripheral blood sample, and peripheral blood mononuclear cells were used for TCR beta sequencing. Genomic DNA was extracted from the blood cell samples with the Qiagen DNeasy Blood Extraction Kit. This sequence uses TRBV7-3 and TRBJ2-5; D gene: possibly TRBD1, on 5 matching bases. This clonotype was sampled from a human donor in good health. The sequencing input was PBMCs. The CDR3 in this case is CASSLRPGMETQYF. The nucleotide sequence is TGTGCCAGCAGCTTACGGCCAGGGATGGAGACCCAGTACTTC. Reference TRBV7-3 and TRBJ2-5 genes cover what lies past the CDR3, so the full variable domain is GAGVSQTPSNKVTEKGKYVELRCDPISGHTALYWYRQSLGQGPEFLIYFQGTGAADDSGLPNDRFFAVRPEGSVSTLKIQRTERGDSAVYLCASSLRPGMETQYFGPGTRLLVL.